This T cell receptor beta chain was documented in a study of identical twins. Findings of the study overall: Among out-of-frame alpha sequences shared by twins, low generation probability occurred in excess. It was possible that invariant MAIT and iNKT cells partly confounded the zero-insertion analyses. Abundant beta clonotypes from cord blood bore fewer insertions; memory repertoires lacked this pattern. Out-of-frame TCR alpha sharing observed in monozygotic twins exceeded model estimates.

TCRdb passed the 5' RACE reads through MiXCR, listing each CDR3 protein once. The profile shows 1.5 million to 2 million distinct CDR3 sequences, around 33% of them singletons. This clonotype was picked up a small number of times. Its matching antigen is unknown. Germline-derived CDR1 and CDR2 are SQVTM and ANQGSEA. The CDR3 covers 16 residues. V lost 7 bases and J lost 0; bases outside the gene matches: 12. This sequence originates from a newborn girl in good health. What was sequenced was cord blood. The rearrangement links TRBV29-1 to TRBJ1-1, with 9 positions matching TRBD1. The CDR3 DNA follows: TGCAGCGGTGCCCATTTCGGACAGGGGCTGAACACTGAAGCTTTCTTT. Protein product: CSGAHFGQGLNTEAFF.